This note documents a single TCR beta chain sequence. Method: immunoSEQ multiplex PCR; TCRdb's copy keeps in-frame clones and lacks some. This sample yields some 45,000 clones, of which approximately 87% are seen a single time; 40% to 50% belongs to the top ten. These data are taken from a study of control samples from healthy donors and cancer patients. The V end was cut by 2 bases, the J end by 5 bases, with 1 base between. The CDR3 length is 11 residues. The germline V gene has CDR1 SGHRS and CDR2 YFSETQ. This clonotype was sampled from a man aged 55-75 years in good health. The V and J genes are TRBV5-1 and TRBJ2-2; D gene ambiguous. The sample consisted of blood. CDR3 sequence reads: CASSFTGELFF. CDR3 in DNA: TGCGCCAGCAGCTTTACCGGGGAGCTGTTTTTT. Full variable domain (missing parts from reference TRBV5-1 and TRBJ2-2): KAGVTQTPRYLIKTRGQQVTLSCSPISGHRSVSWYQQTPGQGLQFLFEYFSETQRNKGNFPGRFSGRQFSNSRSEMNVSTLELGDSALYLCASSFTGELFFGEGSRLTVL.